Listed below are T cell receptor beta chains from one sample, sequenced in a study of T cells in Graves' hyperthyroidism and ophthalmopathy. MiXCR was run by TCRdb on the multiplex PCR reads, yielding one entry per CDR3 protein. This table holds some 490,000 distinct CDR3 sequences, roughly 23% found once. The source material was blood. The receptors shown here come from a woman in her 70s with Graves' ophthalmopathy. CDR3s include the opening cysteine and the closing phenylalanine or tryptophan. A D gene is named only where the DNA matches it firmly. Some rows mark clone size as missing; the rest say once, few, many or name a class of expanded clone.

V gene	clone size	D gene	J gene	CDR3 length	CDR3 DNA	CDR3 protein
TRBV18	.	TRBD1	TRBJ1-5	16	TGTGCCAGCTCACCTACCCGGGACAGGGTCGGCCAGCCCCAGCATTTT	CASSPTRDRVGQPQHF
TRBV2	many	.	TRBJ2-3	12	TGTGCCAGCAGTCCAGCGGGAGATACGCAGTATTTT	CASSPAGDTQYF
TRBV6-5	.	.	TRBJ2-5	14	TGTGCCAGCAGTTCTCCCGACAGGTTGGAGACCCAGTACTTC	CASSSPDRLETQYF
TRBV24-1	.	.	TRBJ1-2	14	TGTGCCACCAGTGATATGACAGTGGACTATGGCTACACCTTC	CATSDMTVDYGYTF
TRBV6-1	.	TRBD1	TRBJ1-4	14	TGTGCCAGCACGCTGGACAGGCAAAATGAAAAACTGTTTTTT	CASTLDRQNEKLFF
TRBV7-2	many	.	TRBJ2-5	15	TGTGCCAGCAGCTTAGTCGGTGTCAGGGAAGAGACCCAGTACTTC	CASSLVGVREETQYF
TRBV6-1	.	.	TRBJ2-7	13	TGTGCCACCTACCGGGACCAACCCTACGAGCAGTACTTC	CATYRDQPYEQYF
TRBV11-2	.	.	TRBJ2-4	18	TGTGCCAGCAGCTTAGAAGTTTTAGCGATAGGGGGTAAAAACATTCAGTACTTC	CASSLEVLAIGGKNIQYF
TRBV20-1	.	TRBD2	TRBJ2-1	16	TGCAGTGCTACTACGGCGGGGGGACAACTCTACAATGAGCAGTTCTTC	CSATTAGGQLYNEQFF
TRBV20-1	few	.	TRBJ1-5	14	TGCAGTGCTATAGTTGTCGGGAGCAATCAGCCCCAGCATTTT	CSAIVVGSNQPQHF
TRBV29-1	.	.	TRBJ2-1	12	TGCAGCGTTGAACCCAGGTACAATGAGCAGTTCTTC	CSVEPRYNEQFF